Listed here are 19 T cell receptor beta chains from one sample, sequenced in a study of shared clonotypes between healthy human individuals. Assay: immunoSEQ multiplex PCR; the TCRdb copy retains only in-frame clones and omits some. The sample lists 450,000 to 550,000 clones, 79% occurring once. Specimen: PBMCs. Source of these receptors: a woman aged 40 to 50 in good health. Some clones in this sample may be carry-over from other donors' samples.

This rearrangement joins TRBV5-1 to TRBJ2-7; D uncertain. CDR1 SGHRS and CDR2 YFSETQ come from the germline V gene. V lost 0 bases and J lost 7, with 14 bases in between. The CDR3 has 14 residues. CDR3 amino acids: CASSLVSNLGEQYF. CDR3 in DNA: TGCGCCAGCAGCTTGGTTTCCAACCTGGGGGAGCAGTACTTC.

The V and J genes are TRBV5-1 and TRBJ2-3; 9 positions agree with TRBD1. Germline trimming cut 4 bases from V and 5 bases from J; bases unmatched to any gene: 11. Germline lookup yields CDR1 SGHRS and CDR2 YFSETQ. The CDR3 sequence is 16 residues long. In nucleotides, the CDR3 is TGCGCCAGCAGCCAGTTAACAGGGGGCCAGGGAGATACGCAGTATTTT. Protein: CASSQLTGGQGDTQYF.

This sequence joins TRBV9 and TRBJ2-7; 7 bases match TRBD1. With V trimmed by 4 bases and J by 3 bases, 10 bases remained unmatched. From germline, CDR1 is SGDLS and CDR2 YYNGEE. The CDR3 is 15 residues long. In DNA form, the CDR3 reads TGTGCCAGCAGCTTACCAGGGGGTGGCGGCTACGAGCAGTACTTC. Amino acids: CASSLPGGGGYEQYF. Supplemented by reference TRBV9 and TRBJ2-7, the full variable domain reads DSGVTQTPKHLITATGQRVTLRCSPRSGDLSVYWYQQSLDQGLQFLIQYYNGEERAKGNILERFSAQQFPDLHSELNLSSLELGDSALYFCASSLPGGGGYEQYFGPGTRLTVT.

Here the CDR3 DNA reads TGTGCCTCGTCATTAGTTGGCGAGCAGTACTTC. It yields the protein CASSLVGEQYF. The V call is TRBV10-3, the J call TRBJ2-7, with D hard to call. V lost 11 bases to trimming and J lost 6 bases, with 14 bases between them. CDR3 length: 11 residues. Germline-derived CDR1 and CDR2 are ENHRY and SYGVKD.

About this clone itself: A much more abundant neighbour one base away suggests this may be a read error. V usage is TRBV2 and J usage is TRBJ1-1; TRBD1 matches at 7 bases. Germline trimming cut 5 bases from V and 4 bases from J; bases unmatched to any gene: 1. Germline V lookup: CDR1 SNHLY, CDR2 FYNNEI. This CDR3 spans 12 amino acids. The CDR3, as DNA: TGTGCCAGCAGTCCAGGGGGCACTGAAGCTTTCTTT. This translates into CASSPGGTEAFF.

The rearrangement joins TRBV7-9 to TRBJ1-2; D call uncertain. Trimming cost V 1 base and J 8 bases, with 8 bases left between them. The CDR3 spans 12 residues. CDR1 SEHNR and CDR2 FQNEAQ come from the germline V gene (reference sequence). The CDR3 DNA reads TGTGCCAGCAGCTTAGAAACAGCCGGCTACACCTTC. Amino acid sequence: CASSLETAGYTF.

V is TRBV7-2 and J is TRBJ1-2, with 7 bases that match TRBD1. V lost 5 bases, J lost 4 bases, and 10 bases stayed unmatched. This CDR3 contains 15 residues. Germline values: CDR1 SGHTA, CDR2 FQGNSA. The CDR3 DNA reads TGTGCCAGCAGCGGCCAGACAGGGACCACCTATGGCTACACCTTC. This encodes CASSGQTGTTYGYTF.

The chain is built from TRBV9 and TRBJ2-6; 8 bases are shared with TRBD1. The CDR3 is made up of 19 amino acids. Germline CDR1 reads SGDLS; CDR2 reads YYNGEE. With V trimmed by 0 bases and J by 0 bases, 8 bases remained unmatched. CDR3 sequence reads: CASSVDPGTGASGANVLTF. CDR3 sequence (DNA): TGTGCCAGCAGCGTAGACCCCGGGACAGGTGCCTCTGGGGCCAACGTCCTGACTTTC.

The CDR3 DNA is TGTGCCTCCGGGACAGGCTACGAGCAGTACTTC. Protein sequence: CASGTGYEQYF. V gene TRBV30 combines with J gene TRBJ2-7; 8 bases are shared with TRBD1. The CDR3 has 11 residues. CDR1 GTSNPN and CDR2 SVGIG come from the germline V gene (reference sequence). V dropped 7 bases and J dropped 3; count of bases not matched to a gene: 2.

V gene TRBV18 combines with J gene TRBJ2-6; 7 bases agree with TRBD1. After removal of 3 bases from V and 4 bases from J, the junction contained 6 bases not matched to a gene. The CDR3 extends over 16 amino acids. Per the germline V gene, CDR1 is KGHSH and CDR2 is LQKENI. DNA of the CDR3: TGTGCCAGCTCACCGACAGGGATCACCGGGGCCAACGTCCTGACTTTC. Encoded protein: CASSPTGITGANVLTF.

This chain connects TRBV11-2 to TRBJ2-5; 10 bases fit TRBD1. With the DNA end fitting TRBJ2-7 better, the J assignment may be wrong. From germline, CDR1 is SGHAT and CDR2 FQNNGV. The CDR3 is 15 residues long. The CDR3 protein is CASSLGDRGNYEQYF. In DNA form, the CDR3 reads TGTGCCAGCAGCTTAGGGGACAGGGGTAATTACGAGCAGTACTTC.

The rearrangement joins TRBV25-1 to TRBJ2-3; tentative D call: TRBD2 (6 bases). Between the trimmed V and J ends, which lost 1 base and 4 bases, there was a span of 9 bases. Per germline, CDR1 MGHDK and CDR2 SYGVNS. The CDR3 has 14 amino acids. The CDR3 DNA sequence: TGTGCCAGCAGTGAATTTGGGACTCCAGATACGCAGTATTTT. Encoded protein: CASSEFGTPDTQYF. Using reference TRBV25-1 and TRBJ2-3 for the parts outside the CDR3, the full variable domain is EADIYQTPRYLVIGTGKKITLECSQTMGHDKMYWYQQDPGMELHLIHYSYGVNSTEKGDLSSESTVSRIRTEHFPLTLESARPSHTSQYLCASSEFGTPDTQYFGPGTRLTVL.

J is TRBJ1-2 and V is TRBV6-5; TRBD1 agrees at 7 bases. Trimming removed 6 bases from V and 4 bases from J; junction bases left unmatched: 5. This CDR3 is built from 13 residues. CDR1 is MNHEY, CDR2 SVGAGI, per germline. CDR3 coding DNA: TGTGCCAGCAGGACAGGGAATACCTATGGCTACACCTTC. Translating gives CASRTGNTYGYTF.

The J gene is TRBJ2-1, the V gene TRBV27, with 8 positions matching TRBD2. Germline V lookup: CDR1 MNHEY, CDR2 SMNVEV (reference sequence). V shed 5 bases and J 4 bases; nucleotides not matched to a gene: 7. The CDR3 contains 15 residues. The CDR3 nucleotides read TGTGCCAGCAGTCTGGGACTAGGAGCGTACAATGAGCAGTTCTTC. It is translated as CASSLGLGAYNEQFF.

This clone was recorded a few times. In the same sample, other DNA sequences code for this CDR3. The V call is TRBV7-2, the J call TRBJ2-7; 8 nucleotides agree with TRBD2. Trimming removed 3 bases from V and 1 base from J; junction bases left unmatched: 2. The germline V gene encodes CDR1 SGHTA and CDR2 FQGNSA. The length of the CDR3 is 14 residues. In DNA, the CDR3 is TGTGCCAGCAGCTTCACTAGCGGATCCTACGAGCAGTACTTC. Encoded protein: CASSFTSGSYEQYF.

The J gene is TRBJ2-5, the V gene TRBV4-3, with D possibly matching TRBD1 (5 bases). Germline-derived CDR1 and CDR2 are LGHNA and YSLEER. CDR3 length equals 13 residues. Trimming shortened V by 0 bases and J by 10 bases, and 12 bases separated the two germline ends. The CDR3 nucleotides read TGCGCCAGCAGCCAAGACAGGGTCGGGTTCCAGTACTTC. Encoded protein: CASSQDRVGFQYF.

The chain couples TRBV2 to TRBJ2-2; D is perhaps TRBD2 (6 bases). The CDR3 extends over 14 amino acids. Germline assignment: CDR1 SNHLY and CDR2 FYNNEI. Here the CDR3 DNA reads TGTGCACTCAGGGACTCCACCGGCACCGGGGAGCTGTTTTTT. Translated, it gives CALRDSTGTGELFF.

The gene calls are TRBV7-9 and TRBJ1-5, with D possibly TRBD1 on 5 matching bases. The CDR3 spans 13 residues. Trimming cost V 6 bases and J 1 base, with 7 bases left between them. The germline CDR1 and CDR2 sequences are SEHNR and FQNEAQ (reference sequence). Written as DNA, the CDR3 is TGTGCCAGCAGTCGACAGAGCAATCAGCCCCAGCATTTT. It specifies CASSRQSNQPQHF.

The rearrangement uses TRBV28 and TRBJ2-1, with 9 bases identical to TRBD2. The CDR3 consists of 18 residues. The trim removed 3 bases at V and 5 bases at J, leaving 14 bases unmatched. Germline values: CDR1 MDHEN, CDR2 SYDVKM. CDR3 protein: CASSFFLRMAGGNNEQFF. As DNA, the CDR3 is TGTGCCAGCAGTTTCTTCCTTAGGATGGCGGGAGGGAACAATGAGCAGTTCTTC.